The rows below give T cell receptor beta chains drawn from one sample of a study of blood T cell repertoires in COVID-19. The method was immunoSEQ multiplex PCR; TCRdb's version includes in-frame clones alone and lacks a portion of them. The sample holds around 380,000 clones, roughly 86% seen once. Specimen: PBMCs or T cells enriched from blood (not recorded which). The receptor set was obtained from a man between 25 and 39 years old who had recovered from COVID-19. CDR3s include the opening cysteine and the closing phenylalanine or tryptophan. A D gene is named only where the DNA matches it firmly. Clone size is stated in some rows and not others, as once, few, many or a class when expanded.

j_call d_call v_call clone_size cdr3_aa cdr3_nt
TRBJ1-2 . TRBV12-5 . CASAPVGTTGYTF TGTGCTAGTGCTCCAGTTGGGACTACCGGCTACACCTTC
TRBJ2-3 TRBD2 TRBV4-2 once CASSQDPSGDPDTQYF TGTGCCAGCAGCCAAGATCCTAGCGGGGACCCAGATACGCAGTATTTT
TRBJ1-5 TRBD1 TRBV6-2/TRBV6-3 . CASSRGQENQPQHF TGTGCCAGCAGTCGGGGACAGGAAAATCAGCCCCAGCATTTT
TRBJ2-2 . TRBV9 once CASRAQSSGELFF TGTGCCAGCAGGGCTCAGTCGTCCGGGGAGCTGTTTTTT
TRBJ1-3 . TRBV11-2 . CASSLTSSSGNTIYF TGTGCCAGCAGCTTAACTAGTAGCTCTGGAAACACCATATATTTT
TRBJ1-5 . TRBV6-6 . CASSYPYGQPQHF TGTGCCAGCAGTTACCCCTACGGTCAGCCCCAGCATTTT
TRBJ1-1 TRBD1 TRBV7-2 . CASSFPGQGGAFF TGTGCCAGCAGCTTCCCAGGACAGGGAGGAGCTTTCTTT
TRBJ1-1 TRBD1 TRBV6-2/TRBV6-3 . CASSGTATGHTEAFF TGTGCCAGCAGTGGAACCGCGACAGGGCACACTGAAGCTTTCTTT
TRBJ2-7 TRBD1 TRBV6-5 . CASLGQGNSYEQYF TGTGCCAGCCTAGGACAGGGGAACTCCTACGAGCAGTACTTC
TRBJ1-5 TRBD1 TRBV6-5 once CASTGTADQPQHF TGTGCCAGCACCGGGACAGCTGATCAGCCCCAGCATTTT
TRBJ2-5 . TRBV2 . CASSGWGPQETQYF TGTGCCAGCAGTGGGTGGGGGCCGCAAGAGACCCAGTACTTC
TRBJ2-1 TRBD2 TRBV7-3 few CASSLTPSGSNEQFF TGTGCCAGCAGCTTAACGCCTAGCGGATCTAATGAGCAGTTCTTC
TRBJ1-6 TRBD1 TRBV15 . CATRTGKGPLHF TGTGCCACCAGGACAGGGAAAGGACCCCTCCACTTT
TRBJ1-1 . TRBV7-2 . CASSLAQGGTEAFF TGTGCCAGCAGCTTAGCGCAAGGGGGCACTGAAGCTTTCTTT
TRBJ2-3 TRBD2 TRBV20-1 once CSASLASGITDTQYF TGCAGTGCTAGTCTCGCTAGCGGGATCACAGATACGCAGTATTTT
TRBJ2-7 . TRBV27 . CASSPRSGPYEQYF TGTGCCAGCAGTCCCCGAAGCGGACCCTACGAGCAGTACTTC
TRBJ2-3 TRBD1 TRBV10-3 . CAISEIDRASTDTQYF TGTGCCATCAGTGAGATCGACAGGGCGAGCACAGATACGCAGTATTTT
TRBJ2-2 TRBD2 TRBV13 . CASSAGVLRTGELFF TGTGCCAGCAGCGCGGGGGTTCTCCGGACCGGGGAGCTGTTTTTT
TRBJ1-4 . TRBV4-3 . CASSQRRDEKLFF TGCGCCAGCAGCCAAAGGAGGGATGAAAAACTGTTTTTT
TRBJ2-1 TRBD1 TRBV7-2 . CASSFYEGAGDEQFF TGTGCCAGCAGCTTTTACGAGGGGGCTGGGGATGAGCAGTTCTTC
TRBJ2-5 TRBD2 TRBV10-3 once CATRRASGGAILGETQYF TGTGCCACCAGGAGGGCTAGCGGGGGGGCAATTCTAGGAGAGACCCAGTACTTC
TRBJ2-1 TRBD1 TRBV6-2/TRBV6-3 once CASSWAGGINEQFF TGTGCCAGCAGTTGGGCAGGGGGAATCAATGAGCAGTTCTTC
TRBJ2-2 TRBD1 TRBV2 . CASNTGVGTGELFF TGTGCCAGCAATACAGGGGTGGGCACCGGGGAGCTGTTTTTT
TRBJ1-2 . TRBV2 . CASSVEEAPRGYTF TGTGCCAGCAGTGTGGAGGAGGCACCTCGGGGCTACACCTTC
TRBJ1-6 . TRBV27 few CASSWDTTGLGSPLHF TGTGCCAGCAGTTGGGACACCACAGGGTTGGGTTCACCCCTCCACTTT
TRBJ2-5 TRBD1 TRBV15 once CATLPLGGPKTQYF TGTGCCACCCTACCTTTAGGGGGCCCCAAGACCCAGTACTTC
TRBJ2-7 . TRBV6-5 . CASTSPAAGSYEQYF TGTGCCAGCACCTCTCCCGCGGCGGGATCCTACGAGCAGTACTTC
TRBJ2-2 . TRBV21-1 . CASSKRPGTANTGELFF TGTGCCAGCAGCAAAAGGCCCGGGACAGCAAACACCGGGGAGCTGTTTTTT
TRBJ1-1 TRBD1 TRBV19 . CATHRRGGSMNTEAFF TGTGCCACGCATAGGAGAGGGGGCTCTATGAACACTGAAGCTTTCTTT
TRBJ1-5 TRBD1 TRBV19 few CASTGQGGNQPQHF TGTGCCAGTACCGGACAGGGTGGCAATCAGCCCCAGCATTTT
TRBJ1-2 TRBD1 TRBV10-3 once CAITATGEGYTF TGTGCCATCACCGCGACAGGGGAAGGCTACACCTTC
TRBJ2-3 . TRBV7-2 . CASSLANFFTDTQYF TGTGCCAGCAGCTTAGCGAACTTCTTCACAGATACGCAGTATTTT
TRBJ2-5 . TRBV5-1 . CASSLAWRGGQETQYF TGCGCCAGCAGCTTGGCCTGGAGGGGGGGTCAGGAGACCCAGTACTTC
TRBJ1-2 . TRBV6-5 few CASQDGAYGYTF TGTGCCAGCCAGGATGGGGCCTATGGCTACACCTTC
TRBJ1-1 . TRBV12-3/TRBV12-4 . CASTPGITEAFF TGTGCCAGCACTCCGGGAATCACTGAAGCTTTCTTT
TRBJ1-1 TRBD1 TRBV7-2 few CASSFRDRSVGAFF TGTGCCAGCAGCTTTAGGGACAGGTCGGTGGGAGCTTTCTTT
TRBJ1-4 . TRBV7-9 . CASSLAEGTNEKLFF TGTGCCAGCAGCTTGGCGGAGGGAACTAATGAAAAACTGTTTTTT
TRBJ2-5 . TRBV13 . CASRMTGARETQYF TGTGCCAGCAGAATGACTGGGGCCCGGGAGACCCAGTACTTC
TRBJ1-1 . TRBV12-3/TRBV12-4 once CASSFYASGEAFF TGTGCCAGCAGTTTCTATGCCAGCGGTGAAGCTTTCTTT
TRBJ2-5 . TRBV7-8 . CASSPVVQETQYF TGTGCCAGCAGCCCAGTGGTGCAAGAGACCCAGTACTTC
TRBJ2-3 TRBD2 TRBV10-3 . CAINGGADTQYF TGTGCCATCAACGGGGGGGCAGATACGCAGTATTTT
TRBJ2-3 . TRBV3-1/TRBV3-2 . CASSPGHQRGTQYF TGTGCCAGCAGCCCGGGACACCAACGGGGAACGCAGTATTTT
TRBJ2-7 . TRBV4-2 few CASSSRDISYEQYF TGTGCCAGCAGCTCCCGGGACATCTCCTACGAGCAGTACTTC
TRBJ1-6 TRBD1 TRBV19 . CASSRTGANNSPLHF TGTGCCAGTAGCCGTACAGGGGCCAATAATTCACCCCTCCACTTT
TRBJ1-3 . TRBV5-1 once CASSLQGPGPGNTIYF TGCGCCAGCAGCTTACAGGGTCCCGGTCCTGGAAACACCATATATTTT
TRBJ2-5 . TRBV3-1/TRBV3-2 . CASSQEIAIWSGTQYF TGTGCCAGCAGCCAAGAAATAGCGATCTGGTCCGGGACCCAGTACTTC
TRBJ2-3 . TRBV18 . CASSPPGGAEDTQYF TGTGCCAGCTCACCACCGGGGGGGGCTGAAGATACGCAGTATTTT
TRBJ1-6 . TRBV6-5 . CASSRTDHDLHF TGTGCCAGCAGCCGGACAGATCACGACCTCCACTTT
TRBJ1-2 TRBD1 TRBV7-9 . CASSLKGTGAGYTF TGTGCCAGCAGCTTAAAGGGGACAGGAGCTGGCTACACCTTC
TRBJ1-4 TRBD1 TRBV6-6 . CASSNRGTNEKLFF TGTGCCAGCAGTAACAGGGGAACTAATGAAAAACTGTTTTTT
TRBJ2-1 . TRBV12-3/TRBV12-4 . CASSSLEDNEQFF TGTGCCAGCAGTTCACTAGAGGACAATGAGCAGTTCTTC
TRBJ1-4 . TRBV6-5 . CASSSGVREKLFF TGTGCCAGCAGTTCGGGAGTTCGGGAAAAACTGTTTTTT